These 20 T cell receptor beta chains were all obtained from the same sample, sequenced in a study of T cell repertoires in cytomegalovirus infection. Antigen specificity for these receptors is unknown. TCRdb reprocessed the reads via MiXCR and lists one record per CDR3 protein. The sample records about half a million distinct CDR3 sequences, about 39% being singletons. Sequences were derived from cultured PBMCs, sampled from culture after CMV antigen stimulation. The receptors shown here come from a human donor in good health (CMV status not recorded). Some clones in this sample may be carry-over from other donors' samples.

The V call is TRBV25-1, the J call TRBJ1-2; unclear D gene. The length of the CDR3 is 14 residues. V was pared by 5 bases and J by 3 bases, with 13 bases between. Germline loops: CDR1 MGHDK, CDR2 SYGVNS. CDR3 residues: CASSPPRLDYGYTF. For the CDR3, the DNA is TGTGCCAGCAGTCCCCCCCGTTTGGACTATGGCTACACCTTC.

The DNA of the CDR3 is TGTGCCAGCAGTCCTCTGTCCCTCTGGGGTGAGCAGTTCTTC. This translates into CASSPLSLWGEQFF. The chain is built from TRBV12-3 or TRBV12-4 and TRBJ2-1; D unclear. The CDR3 spans 14 residues. V lost 5 bases to trimming and J lost 9 bases, with 17 bases between them.

The V and J genes are TRBV6-5 and TRBJ1-5; D is perhaps TRBD1 (6 bases). The CDR3 has 15 amino acids. Trimming stripped 6 bases from V and 6 bases from J, with 18 bases between. Germline V lookup: CDR1 MNHEY, CDR2 SVGAGI. The CDR3 nucleotides are TGTGCCAGCAGCGAGAGGGGGGGGGGCTTTCAGCCCCAGCATTTT. Translation: CASSERGGGFQPQHF.

For the CDR3, the DNA is TGCAGTGCCCCCGTAGGAGGGGGCACAGATACGCAGTATTTT. This codes for CSAPVGGGTDTQYF. The J gene is TRBJ2-3, the V gene TRBV20-1; D might be TRBD2 (6 bases). The germline V gene has CDR1 DFQATT and CDR2 SNEGSKA (reference sequence). V was trimmed by 6 bases and J by 1 base, leaving 14 bases between them. CDR3 length equals 14 residues.

This clonotype has more than one count but fewer than ten. V gene TRBV5-1 combines with J gene TRBJ1-2; TRBD1 aligns across 7 bases. With V trimmed by 0 bases and J by 4 bases, 6 bases remained unmatched. This CDR3 spans 15 amino acids. The germline V gene encodes CDR1 SGHRS and CDR2 YFSETQ. CDR3 sequence reads: CASSLVRDSFYGYTF. CDR3 coding DNA: TGCGCCAGCAGCTTGGTTCGGGACAGCTTCTATGGCTACACCTTC. Together with reference TRBV5-1 and TRBJ1-2, the CDR3 gives the full variable domain: KAGVTQTPRYLIKTRGQQVTLSCSPISGHRSVSWYQQTPGQGLQFLFEYFSETQRNKGNFPGRFSGRQFSNSRSEMNVSTLELGDSALYLCASSLVRDSFYGYTFGSGTRLTVV.

This clonotype has only a few counts. This sequence joins TRBV4-1 and TRBJ1-2, with 7 nucleotides matching TRBD1. CDR3 length equals 15 residues. The V segment lost 4 bases and the J segment 2 bases; nucleotides outside the gene matches: 7. Per germline, CDR1 MGHRA and CDR2 YSYEKL. CDR3 protein: CASSPTVGGNYGYTF. CDR3 DNA: TGCGCCAGCAGCCCTACAGTAGGGGGCAACTATGGCTACACCTTC.

This sequence joins TRBV7-6 and TRBJ2-1, with 9 bases that match TRBD1. CDR3 length: 16 residues. V dropped 5 bases and J dropped 6; count of bases not matched to a gene: 11. Germline V lookup: CDR1 SGHVS, CDR2 FNYEAQ. CDR3 residues: CASSPGQGLRFNEQFF. For the CDR3, the DNA is TGTGCCAGCAGCCCCGGACAGGGGCTAAGATTCAATGAGCAGTTCTTC.

V usage is TRBV9 and J usage is TRBJ2-5; 7 bases are shared with TRBD1. The junction had 5 bases not matched to a gene; V was cut back by 7 bases and J by 2 bases. The V gene's germline CDR1 is SGDLS and CDR2 YYNGEE. The CDR3 runs to 13 residues. The CDR3 is CASGTGVQETQYF. DNA for the CDR3: TGTGCCAGCGGTACAGGGGTTCAAGAGACCCAGTACTTC.

The chain carries TRBV7-2 and TRBJ1-6, with D hard to call. Trimming took off 1 base at V and 0 bases at J, with 10 bases between the two ends. The CDR3 is made up of 17 amino acids. The germline CDR1 and CDR2 sequences are SGHTA and FQGNSA. The CDR3 DNA follows: TGTGCCAGCAGCTTAGGAGCGGGGAGCTCCTATAATTCACCCCTCCACTTT. The encoded protein is CASSLGAGSSYNSPLHF.

This clonotype was found many times. The chain couples TRBV27 to TRBJ2-1; D perhaps matches TRBD2 (6 bases). The V gene's germline CDR1 is MNHEY and CDR2 SMNVEV (reference sequence). The CDR3 extends over 14 amino acids. The germline V and J ends were trimmed by 6 bases and 0 bases, with 9 bases remaining between them. Here the CDR3 DNA reads TGTGCCAGCAGCTCCGGGGGCTCCTACAATGAGCAGTTCTTC. This translates into CASSSGGSYNEQFF.

Worth noting for this clonotype: The CDR3 does not close with the conserved phenylalanine or tryptophan, likely indicating a read error. This rearrangement joins TRBV28 to TRBJ1-4; tentative D call: TRBD1 (5 bases). The V end was cut by 4 bases, the J end by 8 bases, with 20 bases between. The CDR3 has 16 residues. Germline CDR1 MDHEN, CDR2 SYDVKM. The CDR3 loop reads CASSSLSGGGHEKLFS. The CDR3 nucleotides read TGTGCCAGCAGTTCCCTCAGCGGGGGAGGGCACGAAAAACTGTTTTCT.

The chain has TRBV5-6 and TRBJ2-1; a weak D match, TRBD1 (6 bases). Germline V lookup: CDR1 SGHDT, CDR2 YYEEEE. V lost 0 bases and J 5 bases, leaving 9 bases between the germline ends. The CDR3 has 14 residues. The CDR3 region has the DNA TGTGCCAGCAGCTTGGCAGGGGTCGACAATGAGCAGTTCTTC. Protein: CASSLAGVDNEQFF.

This clonotype was counted a few times. This rearrangement joins TRBV7-2 to TRBJ1-6; D is unresolved. Germline values: CDR1 SGHTA, CDR2 FQGNSA. This CDR3 is 16 amino acids long. Trimming left V 5 bases short and J 7 bases short, with 18 bases between. The CDR3 region is CASSPSSGRTNSPLHF. For the CDR3, the DNA is TGTGCCAGCAGCCCTAGCTCCGGCAGAACCAATTCACCCCTCCACTTT.

In this sample, this clonotype turned up many times. V is TRBV7-2 and J is TRBJ2-3; D is unresolved. CDR1 is SGHTA, CDR2 FQGNSA, per germline. V shed 1 base and J shed 3 bases, with 8 bases lying between them. The CDR3 loop spans 14 amino acids. The CDR3 DNA is TGTGCCAGCAGCTTAGGCTTGGGGACAGATACGCAGTATTTT. This gives the protein CASSLGLGTDTQYF.

The J gene is TRBJ2-1, the V gene TRBV7-6; TRBD2 matches 10 bases. This CDR3 region has 15 residues. The V and J ends lost 5 bases and 4 bases, in that order; junction bases with no gene match: 5. The germline V gene encodes CDR1 SGHVS and CDR2 FNYEAQ. The CDR3 DNA reads TGTGCCAGCAGCACTAGCGGGAACCCTTACAATGAGCAGTTCTTC. Its protein is CASSTSGNPYNEQFF.

This CDR3 reads CASSLDRPNQPQHF. The CDR3, as DNA: TGTGCCAGCAGTCTGGACAGGCCTAATCAGCCCCAGCATTTT. The chain links TRBV28 to TRBJ1-5, with 7 nucleotides matching TRBD1. With V trimmed by 5 bases and J by 4 bases, 5 bases remained unmatched. The CDR3 loop spans 14 amino acids. CDR1 is MDHEN and CDR2 is SYDVKM in the germline V gene.

The chain is built from TRBV5-4 and TRBJ2-7, with no clear D. This CDR3 is built from 12 residues. Trimming shortened V by 4 bases and J by 5 bases, and 10 bases separated the two germline ends. Germline V gives CDR1 SGHNT, CDR2 YYREEE (reference sequence). The CDR3 bases are TGTGCCAGCAGCCGAGGATCGGACGAGCAGTACTTC. Encoded protein: CASSRGSDEQYF.

Only a few counts were recorded for this clonotype. The V call is TRBV27, the J call TRBJ2-3; 7 bases fit TRBD1. J lost 2 bases, V lost 1 base, and 12 bases had no gene match. CDR1 is MNHEY and CDR2 is SMNVEV in the germline V gene (reference sequence). CDR3 size: 18 residues. The CDR3 here is CASSLYGRQGTITDTQYF. As DNA, the CDR3 is TGTGCCAGCAGTTTATATGGGAGACAGGGAACAATCACAGATACGCAGTATTTT.

The chain uses TRBV11-2 and TRBJ1-4; D may be TRBD1 (6 bases). The CDR3 totals 18 residues. From germline, CDR1 is SGHAT and CDR2 FQNNGV. Trimming cost V 5 bases and J 11 bases, with 30 bases left between them. The DNA for the CDR3 is TGTGCCAGCAGCCCGAGCGTTAGCGTCGGACAGCCTTCGAGGAAACTGTTTTTT. Its protein is CASSPSVSVGQPSRKLFF.

Ten or more counts support this clonotype. The V and J genes are TRBV7-6 and TRBJ2-3; D is uncertain. Germline CDR1 and CDR2: SGHVS and FNYEAQ. The V and J ends lost 2 bases and 6 bases respectively, with 15 bases between them. The length of the CDR3 is 15 residues. CDR3 DNA sequence: TGTGCCAGCAGCTTACAGTCTCAGTTGGGGGATACGCAGTATTTT. Translated, it gives CASSLQSQLGDTQYF.